What follows are 22 T cell receptor beta chains derived from one specimen sequenced in a study of blood T cell repertoires in COVID-19. Clones were read by immunoSEQ multiplex PCR, and TCRdb kept only the in-frame ones, dropping some. The sample shows fewer than 65,000 clones, over 75% of them seen only once. The sample consisted of peripheral blood. The receptors come from a man aged 60 to 69 with acute or convalescent COVID-19.

The chain links TRBV21-1 to TRBJ1-5. TRBV21-1 is a known pseudogene. This CDR3 is 19 amino acids long. The CDR3: CASSKFCCGTKYSNQPQHF. CDR3 bases: TGTGCCAGCAGCAAATTCTGCTGCGGGACCAAGTATAGCAATCAGCCCCAGCATTTT.

The rearrangement joins TRBV7-2 to TRBJ2-7; perhaps TRBD2 as D (6 bases). Germline loops: CDR1 SGHTA, CDR2 FQGNSA. This CDR3 region has 14 residues. V lost 1 base to trimming and J lost 2 bases, with 9 bases between them. CDR3 amino acids: CASSLGGGPYEQYF. In DNA form, the CDR3 reads TGTGCCAGCAGCTTAGGGGGAGGTCCCTACGAGCAGTACTTC.

The chain joins TRBV7-2 to TRBJ1-6, with 9 positions matching TRBD1. CDR3 length: 16 amino acids. Germline CDR1 and CDR2: SGHTA and FQGNSA. Trimming at V came to 6 bases and at J to 9 bases, leaving 12 bases not matched to a gene. CDR3 bases: TGTGCCAGCAGGGTTGGGACAGGGACGTTGCCTTCACCCCTCCACTTT. It yields the protein CASRVGTGTLPSPLHF.

This clone is labeled medium-sized. The chain uses TRBV9 and TRBJ2-5, with a weak D call TRBD2 (7 bases). This CDR3 comprises 17 residues. Between the trimmed V and J ends, which lost 4 bases and 2 bases, there was a span of 21 bases. Germline V gene lookup returns CDR1 SGDLS and CDR2 YYNGEE. CDR3 coding DNA: TGTGCCAGCAGCCCACTCTGGGGCGGGGGCCCTCAAGAGACCCAGTACTTC. This encodes CASSPLWGGGPQETQYF. Drawing the rest from reference TRBV9 and TRBJ2-5, the complete variable domain is DSGVTQTPKHLITATGQRVTLRCSPRSGDLSVYWYQQSLDQGLQFLIQYYNGEERAKGNILERFSAQQFPDLHSELNLSSLELGDSALYFCASSPLWGGGPQETQYFGPGTRLLVL.

Written as DNA, the CDR3 is TGTGCCATCAGTGCCCCCGGGACAGGGGCTCCTGGCTACACCTTC. Amino acids: CAISAPGTGAPGYTF. The rearrangement uses TRBV10-3 and TRBJ1-2; TRBD1 matches at 10 bases. CDR3 length equals 15 residues. The V gene's germline CDR1 is ENHRY and CDR2 SYGVKD. With V trimmed by 4 bases and J by 7 bases, 9 bases remained unmatched.

The V and J genes are TRBV2 and TRBJ1-5; 7 bases are a match to TRBD1. V trimming: 8 bases; J trimming: 0 bases; junction bases outside the gene matches: 4. The germline V gene encodes CDR1 SNHLY and CDR2 FYNNEI. This CDR3 has 14 amino acids. The CDR3 DNA is TGTGCCAGCGATGCAGGGGGTAGCAATCAGCCCCAGCATTTT. Translating it yields CASDAGGSNQPQHF.

The chain links TRBV9 to TRBJ2-1; the D gene is possibly TRBD1 (6 bases). The CDR3 contains 16 residues. V lost 0 bases and J 4 bases, leaving 14 bases between the germline ends. CDR1 is SGDLS and CDR2 is YYNGEE in the germline V gene. The CDR3 nucleotides read TGTGCCAGCAGCGTAGTAGACAGGTCCCCTTACAATGAGCAGTTCTTC. Protein: CASSVVDRSPYNEQFF.

A word on this clone: Mismatch with germline at one junction end may stem from a read error. Other nucleotide sequences in the sample specify the same CDR3. V is TRBV15 and J is TRBJ1-5; 9 bases align to TRBD1. The CDR3 length is 16 residues. Germline V gene sequence: CDR1 LNHNV, CDR2 YYDKDF (reference sequence). In DNA, the CDR3 is TGTGCCACCAGCCGAGGACAGGGGAGCGGCAATCAGCCTCAGCATTTT. It specifies CATSRGQGSGNQPQHF.

The genes are TRBV15 and TRBJ1-1, with D hard to call. Trimming removed 0 bases at V and 6 bases at J, with 5 bases between. CDR3 size: 12 residues. CDR1 and CDR2 (germline): LNHNV, YYDKDF (reference sequence). CDR3 loop: CATSRDESEAFF. The CDR3 DNA follows: TGTGCCACCAGCAGAGATGAGTCTGAAGCTTTCTTT.

The rearrangement uses TRBV7-8 and TRBJ2-1; TRBD2 agrees at 9 bases. The germline V gene encodes CDR1 SGHVS and CDR2 FQNEAQ. The CDR3 loop spans 16 amino acids. The ends lost 1 base at V and 6 bases at J; junction bases unmatched: 7. This chain's CDR3 is CASSLVGGGAFNEQFF. The CDR3 coding sequence is TGTGCCAGCAGCTTAGTGGGCGGGGGGGCTTTCAATGAGCAGTTCTTC.

V gene TRBV10-1 combines with J gene TRBJ2-7; 8 bases map to TRBD2. The CDR3 has 11 amino acids. Trimming removed 10 bases from V and 10 bases from J; junction bases left unmatched: 9. The germline V gene encodes CDR1 WNHNN and CDR2 SYGVQD (reference sequence). The CDR3 coding sequence is TGCGCCACCAAGACTAGCGCGAAACAGTACTTC. Its translation is CATKTSAKQYF.

V usage is TRBV7-6 and J usage is TRBJ1-3; 8 bases are a match to TRBD1. From germline, CDR1 is SGHVS and CDR2 FNYEAQ. The junction had 7 bases not matched to a gene; V was cut back by 5 bases and J by 4 bases. This CDR3 spans 15 amino acids. Here the CDR3 reads CASSTTDREGNTIYF. The CDR3 DNA reads as TGTGCCAGCAGCACCACGGACAGGGAGGGAAACACCATATATTTT.

This chain links TRBV7-8 with TRBJ1-1; 12 bases agree with TRBD1. V shed 5 bases, J shed 0 bases, and the junction held 10 bases outside the gene matches. The CDR3 contains 18 residues. CDR1 is SGHVS, CDR2 FQNEAQ, per germline. The CDR3 reads CASSAVGTGGFMNTEAFF. The CDR3 DNA follows: TGTGCCAGCAGCGCGGTCGGGACAGGGGGCTTCATGAACACTGAAGCTTTCTTT.

V gene TRBV3-1 (or the pseudogene TRBV3-2) combines with J gene TRBJ2-1; TRBD1 agrees at 8 bases. This CDR3 region has 15 residues. J gave up 9 bases and V 0 bases, and 7 bases lay outside the gene matches. Germline CDR1 and CDR2: LGHDT and YNNKEL (reference sequence). In nucleotides, the CDR3 is TGTGCCAGCAGCCAAGATCAGGGGGCGTTTGGTGAGCAGTTCTTC. This gives the protein CASSQDQGAFGEQFF.

This sequence joins TRBV11-2 and TRBJ2-5; tentatively, D is TRBD2 (5 bases). With 8 bases removed from V and 7 bases from J, the gap between germline ends came to 14 bases. The length of the CDR3 is 12 residues. Germline V gene lookup returns CDR1 SGHAT and CDR2 FQNNGV. The DNA of the CDR3 is TGTGCCAGCCAAGGTGGAGGCCTGACCCAGTACTTC. It encodes CASQGGGLTQYF.

In nucleotides, the CDR3 is TGTGCCACCAGCAGTGTGACCGGGACTAGCGGGGGGTTTATCGGGGAGCTGTTTTTT. Its translation: CATSSVTGTSGGFIGELFF. The chain carries TRBV15 and TRBJ2-2; 15 bases agree with TRBD2. Trimming took 3 bases from V and 7 from J; bases not matched to a gene: 12. The CDR3 consists of 19 residues. CDR1 and CDR2 (germline): LNHNV, YYDKDF (reference sequence).

In this sample, this clone turned up once. The chain uses TRBV7-2 and TRBJ2-5, with D tentatively TRBD1 (6 bases). V lost 4 bases, J lost 1 base, and 19 bases lay in between. CDR3 size: 17 residues. The germline V gene has CDR1 SGHTA and CDR2 FQGNSA. For the CDR3, the DNA is TGTGCCAGCAGCTATCAGGGGCGTAAGGATCCCCAAGAGACCCAGTACTTC. This translates into CASSYQGRKDPQETQYF.

This chain connects TRBV5-1 to TRBJ2-5; D perhaps matches TRBD1 (5 bases). Germline CDR1 SGHRS, CDR2 YFSETQ. V was cut by 6 bases and J by 2 bases, with 17 bases left in between. CDR3 length equals 15 residues. Written as DNA, the CDR3 is TGCGCCAGCAAAAAGGGGCAGGCTCCACAAGAGACCCAGTACTTC. Translated: CASKKGQAPQETQYF.

The rearrangement joins TRBV19 to TRBJ1-2; 11 bases fit TRBD1. This CDR3 comprises 13 residues. J gave up 8 bases and V 5 bases, and 4 bases lay outside the gene matches. CDR1 LNHDA and CDR2 SQIVND come from the germline V gene (reference sequence). Here the CDR3 reads CASSLDRGQGYTF. The CDR3 DNA is TGTGCCAGTAGTTTGGACAGGGGGCAGGGCTACACCTTC.

The chain combines TRBV6-2 or TRBV6-3 with TRBJ2-5; D is undetermined. CDR3 length equals 13 residues. V lost 0 bases to trimming and J lost 5 bases, with 7 bases between them. The germline CDR1 and CDR2 sequences are MNHEY and SVGEGT. The CDR3, as DNA: TGTGCCAGCAGTTACTCGCGCCGGGAGACCCAGTACTTC. It codes for CASSYSRRETQYF.

This clone has just a few counts. The chain employs TRBV6-2 or TRBV6-3 and TRBJ1-1; D unclear. CDR3 length: 14 residues. Per germline, CDR1 MNHEY and CDR2 SVGEGT. The V and J ends lost 7 bases and 0 bases respectively, with 12 bases between them. CDR3 in DNA: TGTGCCAGCACCCCGAGGGTGGTGAACACTGAAGCTTTCTTT. Translating it yields CASTPRVVNTEAFF.

In this sample, this clone turned up a few times. V usage is TRBV27 and J usage is TRBJ2-1, with TRBD2 as a possible D gene (6 bases). The CDR3 is 14 residues long. With 2 bases removed from V and 2 bases from J, the gap between germline ends came to 7 bases. Germline loops: CDR1 MNHEY, CDR2 SMNVEV (reference sequence). CDR3 sequence: CASSLGGAYNEQFF. The CDR3 DNA reads TGTGCCAGCAGTTTAGGCGGGGCCTACAATGAGCAGTTCTTC.